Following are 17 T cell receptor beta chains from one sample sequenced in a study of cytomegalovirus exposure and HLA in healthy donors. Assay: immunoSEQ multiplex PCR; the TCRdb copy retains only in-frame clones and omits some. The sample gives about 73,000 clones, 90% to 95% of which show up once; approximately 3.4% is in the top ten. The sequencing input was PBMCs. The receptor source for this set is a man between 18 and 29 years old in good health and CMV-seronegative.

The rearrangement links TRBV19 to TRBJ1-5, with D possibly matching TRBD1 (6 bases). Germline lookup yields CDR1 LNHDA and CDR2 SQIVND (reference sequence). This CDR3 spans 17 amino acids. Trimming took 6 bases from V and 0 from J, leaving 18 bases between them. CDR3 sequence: CASRTKGQRDSNQPQHF. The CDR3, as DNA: TGTGCCAGTAGAACTAAAGGACAGCGAGATAGCAATCAGCCCCAGCATTTT.

The CDR3 region has the DNA TGTGCCAGCAGCCAAGTGCAGAATGGAAACACCATATATTTT. Amino acid sequence: CASSQVQNGNTIYF. This chain uses TRBV14 with TRBJ1-3, with no clear D. Germline V lookup: CDR1 SGHDN, CDR2 FVKESK. The V end lost 1 base, the J end lost 3 bases, and 7 bases lay between the germline ends. This CDR3 is 14 amino acids long. The entire variable domain, with the rest obtained from reference TRBV14 and TRBJ1-3, is as follows: EAGVTQFPSHSVIEKGQTVTLRCDPISGHDNLYWYRRVMGKEIKFLLHFVKESKQDESGMPNNRFLAERTGGTYSTLKVQPAELEDSGVYFCASSQVQNGNTIYFGEGSWLTVV.

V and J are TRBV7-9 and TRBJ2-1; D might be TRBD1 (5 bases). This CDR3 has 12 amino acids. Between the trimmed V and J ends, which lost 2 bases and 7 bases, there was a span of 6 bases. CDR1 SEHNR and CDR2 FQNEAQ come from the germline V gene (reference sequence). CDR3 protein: CASSLRGNEQFF. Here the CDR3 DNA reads TGTGCCAGCAGCTTAAGGGGAAATGAGCAGTTCTTC.

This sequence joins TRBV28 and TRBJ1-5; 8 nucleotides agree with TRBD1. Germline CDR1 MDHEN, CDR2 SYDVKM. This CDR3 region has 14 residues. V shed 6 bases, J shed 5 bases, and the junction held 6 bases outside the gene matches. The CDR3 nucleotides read TGTGCCAGCAGAATGACAGGGGTGGATCAGCCCCAGCATTTT. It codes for CASRMTGVDQPQHF.

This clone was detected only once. CDR3 sequence (DNA): TGTGCCAGCAGCTGGAAACTAGCGGGGGAGAGCACAGATACGCAGTATTTT. It encodes CASSWKLAGESTDTQYF. The J gene is TRBJ2-3, the V gene TRBV7-8; 11 nucleotides agree with TRBD2. The CDR3 loop spans 17 amino acids. Trimming at V came to 4 bases and at J to 0 bases, leaving 6 bases not matched to a gene. Germline values: CDR1 SGHVS, CDR2 FQNEAQ.

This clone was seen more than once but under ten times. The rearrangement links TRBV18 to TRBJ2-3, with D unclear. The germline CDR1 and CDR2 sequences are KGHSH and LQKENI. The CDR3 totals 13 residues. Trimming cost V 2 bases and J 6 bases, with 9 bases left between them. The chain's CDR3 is CASSPMSGDTQYF. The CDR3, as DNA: TGTGCCAGCTCACCAATGTCCGGGGATACGCAGTATTTT.

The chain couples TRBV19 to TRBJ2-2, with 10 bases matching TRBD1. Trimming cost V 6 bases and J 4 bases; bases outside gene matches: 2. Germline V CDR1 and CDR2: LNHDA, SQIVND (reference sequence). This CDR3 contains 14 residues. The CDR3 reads CASRGTGVTGELFF. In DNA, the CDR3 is TGTGCCAGTAGGGGGACAGGGGTCACCGGGGAGCTGTTTTTT.

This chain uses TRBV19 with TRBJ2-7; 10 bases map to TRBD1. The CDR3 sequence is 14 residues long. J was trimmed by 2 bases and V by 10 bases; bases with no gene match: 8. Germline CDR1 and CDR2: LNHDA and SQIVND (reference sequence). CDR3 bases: TGTGCCACCACCCCGGGACAGGGGACCTACGAGCAGTACTTC. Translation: CATTPGQGTYEQYF.

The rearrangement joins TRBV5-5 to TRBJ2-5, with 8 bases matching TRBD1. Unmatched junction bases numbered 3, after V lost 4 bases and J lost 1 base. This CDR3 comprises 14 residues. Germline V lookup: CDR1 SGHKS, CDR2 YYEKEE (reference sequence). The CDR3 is CASSAGGPQETQYF. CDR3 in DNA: TGTGCCAGCAGCGCAGGGGGCCCCCAAGAGACCCAGTACTTC.

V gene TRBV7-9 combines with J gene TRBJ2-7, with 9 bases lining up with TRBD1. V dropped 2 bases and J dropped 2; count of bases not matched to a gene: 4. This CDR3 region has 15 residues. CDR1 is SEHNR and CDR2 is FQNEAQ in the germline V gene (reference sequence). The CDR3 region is CASSLRGQGTYEQYF. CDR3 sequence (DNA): TGTGCCAGCAGCTTAAGGGGACAGGGTACCTACGAGCAGTACTTC. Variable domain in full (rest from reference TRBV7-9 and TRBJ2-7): DTGVSQNPRHKITKRGQNVTFRCDPISEHNRLYWYRQTLGQGPEFLTYFQNEAQLEKSRLLSDRFSAERPKGSFSTLEIQRTEQGDSAMYLCASSLRGQGTYEQYFGPGTRLTVT.

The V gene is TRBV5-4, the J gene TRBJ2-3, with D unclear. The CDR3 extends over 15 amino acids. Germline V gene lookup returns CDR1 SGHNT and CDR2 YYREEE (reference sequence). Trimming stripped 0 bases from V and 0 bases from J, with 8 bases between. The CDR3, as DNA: TGTGCCAGCAGCTTGGCCCCACTCAGCACAGATACGCAGTATTTT. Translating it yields CASSLAPLSTDTQYF. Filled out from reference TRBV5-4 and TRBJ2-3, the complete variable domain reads ETGVTQSPTHLIKTRGQQVTLRCSSQSGHNTVSWYQQALGQGPQFIFQYYREEENGRGNFPPRFSGLQFPNYSSELNVNALELDDSALYLCASSLAPLSTDTQYFGPGTRLTVL.

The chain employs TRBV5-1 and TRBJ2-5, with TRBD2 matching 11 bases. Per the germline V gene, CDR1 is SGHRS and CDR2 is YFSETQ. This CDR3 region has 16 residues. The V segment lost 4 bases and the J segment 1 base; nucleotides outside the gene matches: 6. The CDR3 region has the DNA TGCGCCAGCAGCAGGCAGACTAGCGGGGTCCAAGAGACCCAGTACTTC. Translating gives CASSRQTSGVQETQYF.

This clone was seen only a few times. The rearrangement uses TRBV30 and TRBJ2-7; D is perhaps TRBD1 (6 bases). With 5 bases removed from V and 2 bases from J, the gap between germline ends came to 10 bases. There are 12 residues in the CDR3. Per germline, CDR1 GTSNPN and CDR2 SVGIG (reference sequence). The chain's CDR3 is CAWQQGTYEQYF. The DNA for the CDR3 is TGTGCCTGGCAACAGGGCACCTACGAGCAGTACTTC.

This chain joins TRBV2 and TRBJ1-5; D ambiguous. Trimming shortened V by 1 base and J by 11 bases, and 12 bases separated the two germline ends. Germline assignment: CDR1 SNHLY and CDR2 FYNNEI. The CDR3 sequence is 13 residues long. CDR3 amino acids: CASSEEAGRTQHF. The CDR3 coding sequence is TGTGCCAGCAGTGAAGAGGCAGGCAGGACCCAGCATTTT.

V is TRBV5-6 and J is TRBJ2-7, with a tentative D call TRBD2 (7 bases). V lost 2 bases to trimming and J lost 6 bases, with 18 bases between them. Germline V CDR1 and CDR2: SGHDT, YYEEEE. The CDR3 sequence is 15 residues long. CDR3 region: CASSFLGGGYPEQYF. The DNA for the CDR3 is TGTGCCAGCAGCTTTCTGGGGGGGGGCTACCCCGAGCAGTACTTC.

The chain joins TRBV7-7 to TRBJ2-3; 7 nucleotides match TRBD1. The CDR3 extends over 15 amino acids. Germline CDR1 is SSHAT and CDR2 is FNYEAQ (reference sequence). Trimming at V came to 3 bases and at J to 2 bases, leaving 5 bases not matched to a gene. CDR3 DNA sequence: TGTGCCAGCAGCTTGGGGGACAGCGCCACAGATACGCAGTATTTT. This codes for CASSLGDSATDTQYF.

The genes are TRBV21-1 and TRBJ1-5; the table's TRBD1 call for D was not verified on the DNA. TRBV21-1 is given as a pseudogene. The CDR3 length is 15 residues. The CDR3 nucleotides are TGTGCCAGCAGCAAAGGAGGGGGCCCGAGGGGCCCCCAGCATTTT. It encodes CASSKGGGPRGPQHF.